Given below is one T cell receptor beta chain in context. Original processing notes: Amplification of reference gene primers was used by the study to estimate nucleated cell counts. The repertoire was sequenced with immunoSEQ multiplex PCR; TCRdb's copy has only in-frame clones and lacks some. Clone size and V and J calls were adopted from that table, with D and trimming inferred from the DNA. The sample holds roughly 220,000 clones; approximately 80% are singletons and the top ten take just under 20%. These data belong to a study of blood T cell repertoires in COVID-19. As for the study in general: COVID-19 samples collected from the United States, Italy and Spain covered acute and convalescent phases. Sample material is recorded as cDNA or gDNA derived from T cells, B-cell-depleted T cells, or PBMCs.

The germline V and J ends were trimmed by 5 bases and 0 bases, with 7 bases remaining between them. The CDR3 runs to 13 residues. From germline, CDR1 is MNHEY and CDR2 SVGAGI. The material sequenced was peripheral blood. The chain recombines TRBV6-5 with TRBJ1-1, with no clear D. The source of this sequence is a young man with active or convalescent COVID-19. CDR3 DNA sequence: TGTGCCAGCAGTCGACAACTGAACACTGAAGCTTTCTTT. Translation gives CASSRQLNTEAFF.